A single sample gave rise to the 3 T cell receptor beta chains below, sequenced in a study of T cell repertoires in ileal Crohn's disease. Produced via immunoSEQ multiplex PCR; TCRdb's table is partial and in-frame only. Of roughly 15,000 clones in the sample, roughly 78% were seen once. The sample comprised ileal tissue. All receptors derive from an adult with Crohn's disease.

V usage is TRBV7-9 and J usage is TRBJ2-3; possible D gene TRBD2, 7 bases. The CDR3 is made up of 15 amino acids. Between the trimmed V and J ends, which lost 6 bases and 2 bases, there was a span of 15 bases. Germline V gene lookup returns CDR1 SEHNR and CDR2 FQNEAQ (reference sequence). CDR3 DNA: TGTGCCAGCAGTCAAGGGGGGGGATACACAGATACGCAGTATTTT. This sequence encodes CASSQGGGYTDTQYF.

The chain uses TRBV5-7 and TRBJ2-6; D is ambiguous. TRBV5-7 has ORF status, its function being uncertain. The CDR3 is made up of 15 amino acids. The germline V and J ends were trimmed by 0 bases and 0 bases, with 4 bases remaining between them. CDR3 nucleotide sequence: TGTGCCAGCAGCTTGGCCGGCTCTGGGGCCAACGTCCTGACTTTC. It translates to CASSLAGSGANVLTF.

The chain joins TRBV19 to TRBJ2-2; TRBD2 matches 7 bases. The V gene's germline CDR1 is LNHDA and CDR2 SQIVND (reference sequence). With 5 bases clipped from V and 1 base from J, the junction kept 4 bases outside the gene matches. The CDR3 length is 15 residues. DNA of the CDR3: TGTGCCAGTAGTCTCCGGGGGGAGAACACCGGGGAGCTGTTTTTT. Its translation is CASSLRGENTGELFF.